The TCR beta chain described here comes from a study of blood T cell repertoires in COVID-19. The wider study: COVID-19 samples, acute and convalescent, were from the United States, Italy and Spain.

V was pared by 2 bases and J by 9 bases, with 2 bases of the junction left unmatched. The length of the CDR3 is 13 residues. Germline V CDR1 and CDR2: MDHEN, SYDVKM. The table came from immunoSEQ multiplex PCR; TCRdb's copy has only in-frame clones and leaves some out. The sample records 200,000 to 300,000 clones, approximately 85% being singletons. The J gene is TRBJ2-1, the V gene TRBV28, with TRBD2 matching over 9 bases. The receptor was derived from a human donor in a cohort sampled during active COVID-19. Sequencing was carried out using peripheral blood. The CDR3 reads CASSLAGGAEQFF. The CDR3 nucleotides are TGTGCCAGCAGTTTAGCGGGGGGGGCTGAGCAGTTCTTC.